These 5 T cell receptor beta chains were sequenced from one sample in a study of T cell repertoires in cytomegalovirus infection. TCRdb redid the calling of the reads with MiXCR, one entry per CDR3 protein. The table lists about half a million distinct CDR3 sequences, roughly a third of them singletons, with roughly 17% in the top ten. These TCRs are of unknown antigen specificity. The sequencing here drew on cultured PBMCs, taken from culture after CMV antigen stimulation. These receptors came from a human donor in good health (CMV status not recorded). Some clones in this sample may be carry-over from other donors' samples.

A few counts support this clonotype. The chain carries TRBV5-6 and TRBJ2-7; 8 nucleotides match TRBD1. The CDR3 sequence is 14 residues long. V dropped 1 base and J dropped 3; count of bases not matched to a gene: 3. Germline V gives CDR1 SGHDT, CDR2 YYEEEE. CDR3 residues: CASSLITGGYEQYF. The CDR3 DNA reads as TGTGCCAGCAGCTTGATCACAGGGGGCTACGAGCAGTACTTC.

The chain joins TRBV10-3 to TRBJ1-2, with D possibly being TRBD1 (5 bases). The germline gives CDR1 ENHRY, CDR2 SYGVKD. The CDR3 consists of 16 residues. V was shortened by 7 bases and J by 2 bases, with 20 bases between the two germline ends. The CDR3: CAITERDGTTNYGYTF. DNA for the CDR3: TGTGCCATCACCGAGAGGGACGGTACCACGAACTATGGCTACACCTTC.

This clonotype was counted a few times. This chain uses TRBV5-1 with TRBJ1-2, with 8 bases aligning to TRBD1. The V gene end was trimmed by 0 bases and the J gene end by 7 bases; junction bases not matched to a gene: 11. CDR3 length: 16 residues. The germline V gene encodes CDR1 SGHRS and CDR2 YFSETQ. CDR3 residues: CASSLVPDRGAGGYTF. As DNA, the CDR3 is TGCGCCAGCAGCTTGGTGCCTGACAGGGGCGCCGGTGGCTACACCTTC.

This clonotype was detected a few times. The chain carries TRBV7-2 and TRBJ2-7, with 7 bases fitting TRBD2. V lost 5 bases and J lost 2; bases outside the gene matches: 6. The CDR3 spans 14 residues. Germline V gene lookup returns CDR1 SGHTA and CDR2 FQGNSA. The CDR3 is CASSVGAGPYEQYF. The CDR3 DNA reads as TGTGCCAGCAGCGTAGGAGCGGGGCCCTACGAGCAGTACTTC.

The rearrangement links TRBV5-6 to TRBJ2-1; the match to TRBD1 covers 8 bases. Trimming removed 2 bases from V and 6 bases from J; junction bases left unmatched: 10. Per germline, CDR1 SGHDT and CDR2 YYEEEE. The CDR3 is 16 amino acids. The CDR3 loop is CASSFIDRGFINEQFF. CDR3 coding DNA: TGTGCCAGCAGCTTCATAGACAGGGGCTTCATCAATGAGCAGTTCTTC.